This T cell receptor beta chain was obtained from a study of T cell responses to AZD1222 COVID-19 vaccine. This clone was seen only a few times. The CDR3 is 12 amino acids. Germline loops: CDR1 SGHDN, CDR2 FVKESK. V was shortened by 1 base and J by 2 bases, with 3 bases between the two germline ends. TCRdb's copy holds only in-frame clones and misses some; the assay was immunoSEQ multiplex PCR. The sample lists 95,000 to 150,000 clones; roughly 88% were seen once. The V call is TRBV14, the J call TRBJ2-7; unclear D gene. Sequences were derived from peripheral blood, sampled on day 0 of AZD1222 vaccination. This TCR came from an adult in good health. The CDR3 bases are TGTGCCAGCAGCCAAGTCACCTACGAGCAGTACTTC. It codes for CASSQVTYEQYF.